A single sample is the source of the 3 T cell receptor beta chains below, sequenced in a study of cytomegalovirus exposure and HLA in healthy donors. Using immunoSEQ multiplex PCR, the repertoire was profiled, and TCRdb retains in-frame clones only, with some absent. The repertoire holds hundreds of thousands of clones, with approximately 82% as singletons. Sequenced input: PBMCs. These receptor sequences come from a woman between 18 and 30 years old in good health and CMV-seronegative.

V and J are TRBV11-3 and TRBJ2-2; TRBD2 agrees at 9 bases. This CDR3 region has 15 residues. The J segment lost 7 bases and the V segment lost 2 bases, leaving 5 bases of the junction unmatched. Germline CDR1 is SGHNT and CDR2 is YENEEA. The DNA of the CDR3 is TGTGCCAGCAGCTTATCTCTAGCGGGGTACGGGGAGCTGTTTTTT. Translated: CASSLSLAGYGELFF.

The chain uses TRBV29-1 and TRBJ1-1; 8 positions match TRBD1. CDR1 and CDR2 (germline): SQVTM, ANQGSEA. The CDR3 consists of 13 residues. After removal of 4 bases from V and 5 bases from J, the junction contained 6 bases not matched to a gene. The CDR3 here is CSVADRDYTEAFF. In DNA form, the CDR3 reads TGCAGCGTTGCGGACAGGGACTATACTGAAGCTTTCTTT.

As to this clone: Distinct nucleotide sequences in the sample also encode this CDR3. The chain joins TRBV7-8 to TRBJ2-7, with D perhaps matching TRBD1 (5 bases). The length of the CDR3 is 14 residues. Germline assignment: CDR1 SGHVS and CDR2 FQNEAQ. The V end lost 1 base, the J end lost 0 bases, and 7 bases lay between the germline ends. For the CDR3, the DNA is TGTGCCAGCAGCTTAGGGGGCCCCTCCTACGAGCAGTACTTC. Translating gives CASSLGGPSYEQYF.